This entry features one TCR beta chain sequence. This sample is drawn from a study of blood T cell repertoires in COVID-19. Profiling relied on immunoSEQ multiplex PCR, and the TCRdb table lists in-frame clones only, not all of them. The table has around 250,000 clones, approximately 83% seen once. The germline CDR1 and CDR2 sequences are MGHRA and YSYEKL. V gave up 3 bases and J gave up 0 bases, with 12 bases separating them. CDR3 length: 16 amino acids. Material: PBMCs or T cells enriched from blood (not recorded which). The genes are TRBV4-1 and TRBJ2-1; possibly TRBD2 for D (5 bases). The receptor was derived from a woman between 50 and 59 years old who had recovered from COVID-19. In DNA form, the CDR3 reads TGCGCCAGCAGCCAGGTGCTTCGGGGCTCCTACAATGAGCAGTTCTTC. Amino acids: CASSQVLRGSYNEQFF.